The entry that follows covers one T cell receptor beta chain sequence. Its target is not known. Germline-derived CDR1 and CDR2 are SGDLS and YYNGEE. The V and J ends lost 0 bases and 0 bases respectively, with 15 bases between them. The CDR3 spans 17 residues. The record originates from a study of shared clonotypes between healthy human individuals. The overall study: There were three CD4 naive, three CD4 memory, two CD8 naive and one CD8 memory plates per donor. Whole-study findings and limits: Naive subsets usually exceeded memory subsets in estimated richness.

The assay was immunoSEQ multiplex PCR, and TCRdb's table has in-frame clones only and misses some. This sample has 2 million to 2.5 million clones, with 80% to 95% found just once. Every donor, a Caucasian adult, lived in Nashville, Tennessee. Material for sequencing was naive CD4+ T cells from PBMCs. Described subset: CD45RA+ positively selected. The TCR was taken from a man aged 18-30 years in good health. Some clones in this sample may be carry-over from other donors' samples. V gene TRBV9 combines with J gene TRBJ1-1; no clear D. The CDR3 here is CASSVGADHFLNTEAFF. For the CDR3, the DNA is TGTGCCAGCAGCGTAGGGGCAGATCACTTCTTGAACACTGAAGCTTTCTTT.